The subject of this entry is one T cell receptor beta chain. Its specificity is unknown. The germline gene is not matched at one end of the junction; a read error may be the cause. Unsorted whole blood yielded the blood RNA, and germline DNA was also extracted. Reverse transcription of about 500 ng total RNA with a constant-region primer produced TCR beta cDNA. Generation of the TCR beta libraries relied on three nested multiplex PCR rounds using slightly modified ARM-PCR. Forward primers for TRBV1-TRBV30 and a C-beta reverse primer served the first two PCR rounds, at approximately 10 cycles each. TCRdb redid the calling of the multiplex PCR reads with MiXCR, one entry per CDR3 protein. Among 200,000 or so distinct CDR3 sequences, 65% were seen once, and the ten largest hold under 7.5%. The data belong to a study of tumor-infiltrating lymphocytes in primary liver carcinoma. Study-level background: Tumors, staged T1-T3 N0M0, spanned about 4 to 10 cm. Study-wide points: Blood's top-250-clone fraction was significantly lower than that of tumors (p = 0.039). Compared with tumor region pairs, tumor-adjacent and tumor-blood pairs overlapped less.

CDR1 and CDR2 from the germline V gene are SGHAT and FQNNGV. The CDR3 consists of 15 residues. The chain has TRBV11-2 and TRBJ2-3, with D unclear. The clonotype originates from an older woman with primary liver carcinoma and hepatitis B virus infection. Sequenced sample: peripheral blood. The CDR3 loop is CARSLATVNTDTQYF. CDR3 bases: TGTGCCAGGAGCTTAGCTACAGTTAACACAGATACGCAGTATTTT.